Shown below are 27 T cell receptor beta chains from a single sample sequenced in a study of blood T cell repertoires in COVID-19. The repertoire was sequenced with immunoSEQ multiplex PCR; TCRdb's copy has only in-frame clones and lacks some. The sample shows about 71,000 clones, about four fifths of them seen only once. Sequencing input: peripheral blood. The receptors come from an elderly woman with active or convalescent COVID-19.

The chain links TRBV6-6 to TRBJ1-1; weak D call: TRBD1 (5 bases). The CDR3 is 13 amino acids. Germline CDR1 is MNHNY and CDR2 is SVGAGI (reference sequence). V lost 6 bases and J 3 bases, leaving 11 bases between the germline ends. The CDR3 DNA follows: TGTGCCAGCAGATGGAAACAGGACACTGAAGCTTTCTTT. Amino acids: CASRWKQDTEAFF.

A note on this clone: The limits of the CDR3 on the DNA are not certain, so only TCRdb's listed CDR3 is given. This chain uses TRBV6-5 with TRBJ1-2. From its first to its last residue, the CDR3 has 16 amino acids. From germline, CDR1 is MNHEY and CDR2 SVGAGI. The CDR3 loop is CASSSSGGRGSYGYTF.

The rearrangement joins TRBV6-5 to TRBJ2-3; 7 bases map to TRBD2. After removal of 8 bases from V and 3 bases from J, the junction contained 5 bases not matched to a gene. Germline V lookup: CDR1 MNHEY, CDR2 SVGAGI. This CDR3 comprises 13 residues. The chain's CDR3 is CASADGGTDTQYF. In DNA form, the CDR3 reads TGTGCCAGCGCCGACGGGGGGACAGATACGCAGTATTTT.

This chain uses TRBV4-3 with TRBJ1-2; TRBD1 matches at 7 bases. This CDR3 spans 15 amino acids. The V and J ends lost 1 base and 2 bases, in that order; junction bases with no gene match: 4. Germline V gives CDR1 LGHNA, CDR2 YSLEER. The CDR3 here is CASSQGRTGNYGYTF. The CDR3 DNA reads TGCGCCAGCAGCCAAGGAAGGACAGGCAACTATGGCTACACCTTC.

The chain carries TRBV29-1 and TRBJ1-1, with 9 bases aligning to TRBD1. This CDR3 comprises 14 residues. The ends lost 5 bases at V and 5 bases at J; junction bases unmatched: 9. Germline CDR1 SQVTM, CDR2 ANQGSEA. The CDR3 bases are TGCAGCGTTACCCAGGGACAGGGTCGTACTGAAGCTTTCTTT. Translating it yields CSVTQGQGRTEAFF.

Only one count was recorded for this clone. The genes are TRBV30 and TRBJ1-2, with TRBD1 identical over 7 bases. CDR1 and CDR2 (germline): GTSNPN, SVGIG (reference sequence). The CDR3 sequence is 14 residues long. V dropped 0 bases and J dropped 8; count of bases not matched to a gene: 9. In DNA, the CDR3 is TGTGCCTGGAGTGTCCCCGACAGGGCAAGGGGCTACACCTTC. Its protein is CAWSVPDRARGYTF. The variable domain in full, with the rest retrieved from reference TRBV30 and TRBJ1-2, is SQTIHQWPATLVQPVGSPLSLECTVEGTSNPNLYWYRQAAGRGLQLLFYSVGIGQISSEVPQNLSASRPQDRQFILSSKKLLLSDSGFYLCAWSVPDRARGYTFGSGTRLTVV.

The rearrangement links TRBV28 to TRBJ2-1; TRBD2 aligns across 10 bases. The germline gives CDR1 MDHEN, CDR2 SYDVKM. The CDR3 is 17 amino acids. Unmatched junction bases numbered 10, after V lost 3 bases and J lost 5 bases. The CDR3 loop reads CASSFLAGDPSNNEQFF. The CDR3 DNA is TGTGCCAGCAGTTTTCTAGCGGGGGATCCTAGTAACAATGAGCAGTTCTTC.

This clone appeared a few times. The chain uses TRBV5-1 and TRBJ2-3, with D possibly matching TRBD1 (6 bases). The CDR3 consists of 15 residues. Per germline, CDR1 SGHRS and CDR2 YFSETQ. The V gene lost 4 bases and the J gene lost 5 bases, with 17 bases spanning the gap. CDR3 sequence (DNA): TGCGCCAGCAGCAAACAGGGAATTCTTGGAGATACGCAGTATTTT. Its protein is CASSKQGILGDTQYF.

The J gene is TRBJ1-2, the V gene TRBV4-1; 7 nucleotides line up with TRBD1. The V gene's germline CDR1 is MGHRA and CDR2 YSYEKL. There are 14 residues in the CDR3. Unmatched junction bases numbered 6, after V lost 4 bases and J lost 4 bases. The CDR3 here is CASSREGQPYGYTF. CDR3 nucleotide sequence: TGCGCCAGCAGCCGAGAGGGACAGCCCTATGGCTACACCTTC.

CDR3 loop: CASSFSGGPGYTF. As DNA, the CDR3 is TGTGCCAGCAGCTTCTCAGGGGGTCCTGGCTACACCTTC. The chain uses TRBV28 and TRBJ1-2; 7 nucleotides align to TRBD1. The CDR3 sequence is 13 residues long. Germline assignment: CDR1 MDHEN and CDR2 SYDVKM. J gave up 7 bases and V 6 bases, and 8 bases lay outside the gene matches.

The V and J genes are TRBV10-2 and TRBJ1-1; TRBD1 aligns across 7 bases. CDR1 is WSHSY, CDR2 SAAADI, per germline. This CDR3 has 13 residues. With V trimmed by 10 bases and J by 2 bases, 7 bases remained unmatched. DNA of the CDR3: TGCGCCACAGGGGGACTGGGAAACACTGAAGCTTTCTTT. It encodes CATGGLGNTEAFF.

V and J are TRBV5-4 and TRBJ2-1, with TRBD2 matching 9 bases. The V gene's germline CDR1 is SGHNT and CDR2 YYREEE (reference sequence). Losses at the gene ends were 0 bases for V and 10 bases for J; bases not matched to a gene: 14. The CDR3 is 17 residues long. CDR3 loop: CASSLERGGALLGEQFF. The CDR3 DNA is TGTGCCAGCAGCTTGGAACGCGGGGGGGCCCTATTGGGAGAGCAGTTCTTC.

The chain has TRBV29-1 and TRBJ2-7; TRBD2 matches at 7 bases. The CDR3 covers 11 residues. Germline CDR1 is SQVTM and CDR2 is ANQGSEA. V lost 7 bases and J lost 3; bases outside the gene matches: 3. CDR3 loop: CSAGEGYEQYF. CDR3 coding DNA: TGCAGCGCTGGGGAGGGCTACGAGCAGTACTTC.

This clone was found a few times. The chain recombines TRBV30 with TRBJ2-7; tentatively, D is TRBD2 (6 bases). From germline, CDR1 is GTSNPN and CDR2 SVGIG (reference sequence). The CDR3 runs 11 residues. CDR3 bases: TGTGCTGCCAAGGGAGGCTACGAGCAGTACTTC. The encoded protein is CAAKGGYEQYF.

The V and J genes are TRBV6-5 and TRBJ1-5; unclear D gene. Deletions cut 6 bases from V and 2 bases from J, with 8 bases between. Germline lookup yields CDR1 MNHEY and CDR2 SVGAGI. This CDR3 comprises 13 residues. In nucleotides, the CDR3 is TGTGCCAGCAGGGTATCGGGCAATCAGCCCCAGCATTTT. Its translation: CASRVSGNQPQHF.

This clone was seen a few times. CDR3 in amino acids: CASSEAGGGALETQYF. The CDR3 DNA follows: TGTGCCAGCAGTGAAGCAGGCGGGGGGGCCCTAGAGACCCAGTACTTC. The chain couples TRBV2 to TRBJ2-5; 9 bases are shared with TRBD2. Germline-derived CDR1 and CDR2 are SNHLY and FYNNEI. With V trimmed by 0 bases and J by 4 bases, 6 bases remained unmatched. The CDR3 has 16 residues.

V is TRBV19 and J is TRBJ2-2; D possibly corresponds to TRBD2 (6 bases). Trimming shortened V by 5 bases and J by 8 bases, and 15 bases separated the two germline ends. This CDR3 has 14 residues. Germline CDR1 and CDR2: LNHDA and SQIVND (reference sequence). The CDR3 is CASSPGTVRGELFF. The CDR3 DNA sequence: TGTGCCAGTAGTCCAGGGACTGTTAGAGGGGAGCTGTTTTTT.

This clone was recorded a few times. This chain uses TRBV19 with TRBJ2-7; tentatively, D is TRBD1 (5 bases). Germline assignment: CDR1 LNHDA and CDR2 SQIVND (reference sequence). The germline V and J ends were trimmed by 5 bases and 5 bases, with 19 bases remaining between them. There are 15 residues in the CDR3. CDR3 amino acids: CASSLGLDSAHEQYF. The CDR3 DNA reads as TGTGCCAGTAGTCTCGGTCTCGACAGTGCGCACGAGCAGTACTTC.

J is TRBJ2-5 and V is TRBV5-1, with TRBD1 matching 9 bases. The CDR3 consists of 15 residues. Germline-derived CDR1 and CDR2 are SGHRS and YFSETQ. The V segment lost 4 bases and the J segment 5 bases; nucleotides outside the gene matches: 9. CDR3 in DNA: TGCGCCAGCAGCCAAACCGGGACAGGGTTGGAGACCCAGTACTTC. Amino acids: CASSQTGTGLETQYF. The full variable domain, rest sourced from reference TRBV5-1 and TRBJ2-5, is KAGVTQTPRYLIKTRGQQVTLSCSPISGHRSVSWYQQTPGQGLQFLFEYFSETQRNKGNFPGRFSGRQFSNSRSEMNVSTLELGDSALYLCASSQTGTGLETQYFGPGTRLLVL.

The CDR3 loop reads CAIRGRLAGGYNEQFF. The CDR3 DNA sequence: TGTGCCATCAGAGGCCGACTAGCGGGGGGATACAATGAGCAGTTCTTC. V usage is TRBV10-3 and J usage is TRBJ2-1; the match to TRBD2 covers 13 bases. Trimming at V came to 6 bases and at J to 4 bases, leaving 6 bases not matched to a gene. The CDR3 is 16 residues long. Germline V lookup: CDR1 ENHRY, CDR2 SYGVKD.

The chain uses TRBV7-2 and TRBJ2-7; 10 bases are a match to TRBD2. Looked up from germline, CDR1 is SGHTA and CDR2 is FQGNSA. Trimming at V came to 7 bases and at J to 2 bases, leaving 8 bases not matched to a gene. This CDR3 is built from 15 residues. The CDR3 DNA reads as TGTGCCAGCACCCCTAGCGGGGGCCTAACCTACGAGCAGTACTTC. Amino acid sequence: CASTPSGGLTYEQYF.

This clone was counted a few times. The chain carries TRBV7-2 and TRBJ2-7, with D perhaps matching TRBD2 (6 bases). CDR1 is SGHTA and CDR2 is FQGNSA in the germline V gene. V was clipped by 1 base and J by 4 bases, with 11 bases between them. CDR3 length: 14 amino acids. CDR3 region: CASSLVEGGYEQYF. The CDR3 DNA is TGTGCCAGCAGCTTAGTTGAGGGAGGATACGAGCAGTACTTC.

The genes are TRBV2 and TRBJ2-5; 10 positions match TRBD2. The CDR3 is 14 residues long. J lost 6 bases, V lost 6 bases, and 7 bases had no gene match. CDR1 and CDR2 (germline): SNHLY, FYNNEI. CDR3 sequence (DNA): TGTGCCAGCAGAGGCCAGCGGGGGGGACAGACCCAGTACTTC. It encodes CASRGQRGGQTQYF. The full variable domain, with the rest looked up from reference TRBV2 and TRBJ2-5, is EPEVTQTPSHQVTQMGQEVILRCVPISNHLYFYWYRQILGQKVEFLVSFYNNEISEKSEIFDDQFSVERPDGSNFTLKIRSTKLEDSAMYFCASRGQRGGQTQYFGPGTRLLVL.

The chain joins TRBV6-4 to TRBJ2-3; D may be TRBD2 (5 bases). The CDR3 has 15 amino acids. Germline CDR1 MRHNA, CDR2 SNTAGT. Trimming removed 2 bases from V and 5 bases from J, with 14 bases in between. CDR3 sequence: CASSDGGGPGDTQYF. The CDR3 DNA sequence: TGTGCCAGCAGTGACGGAGGTGGGCCAGGAGATACGCAGTATTTT.

The V and J genes are TRBV6-5 and TRBJ1-5; a possible D gene is TRBD1 (5 bases). Germline assignment: CDR1 MNHEY and CDR2 SVGAGI. There are 15 residues in the CDR3. The V gene lost 6 bases and the J gene lost 6 bases, with 18 bases spanning the gap. The DNA for the CDR3 is TGTGCCAGCAGCCCGGCCGGGGGTTTGAGTCAGCCCCAGCATTTT. Protein: CASSPAGGLSQPQHF.

This chain uses TRBV5-1 with TRBJ1-6, with D possibly TRBD1 on 6 matching bases. Germline loops: CDR1 SGHRS, CDR2 YFSETQ. Trimming took 6 bases from V and 9 from J, leaving 16 bases between them. The CDR3 is 14 residues long. This chain's CDR3 is CASTTGSNTSPLHF. Here the CDR3 DNA reads TGCGCCAGCACTACAGGGTCGAACACTTCACCCCTCCACTTT.

The J gene is TRBJ1-2, the V gene TRBV5-4; TRBD1 might be the D (5 bases). This CDR3 has 13 amino acids. From germline, CDR1 is SGHNT and CDR2 YYREEE (reference sequence). The V end was cut by 0 bases, the J end by 2 bases, with 5 bases between. In nucleotides, the CDR3 is TGTGCCAGCAGCTTGGGGACAAACTATGGCTACACCTTC. This gives the protein CASSLGTNYGYTF.